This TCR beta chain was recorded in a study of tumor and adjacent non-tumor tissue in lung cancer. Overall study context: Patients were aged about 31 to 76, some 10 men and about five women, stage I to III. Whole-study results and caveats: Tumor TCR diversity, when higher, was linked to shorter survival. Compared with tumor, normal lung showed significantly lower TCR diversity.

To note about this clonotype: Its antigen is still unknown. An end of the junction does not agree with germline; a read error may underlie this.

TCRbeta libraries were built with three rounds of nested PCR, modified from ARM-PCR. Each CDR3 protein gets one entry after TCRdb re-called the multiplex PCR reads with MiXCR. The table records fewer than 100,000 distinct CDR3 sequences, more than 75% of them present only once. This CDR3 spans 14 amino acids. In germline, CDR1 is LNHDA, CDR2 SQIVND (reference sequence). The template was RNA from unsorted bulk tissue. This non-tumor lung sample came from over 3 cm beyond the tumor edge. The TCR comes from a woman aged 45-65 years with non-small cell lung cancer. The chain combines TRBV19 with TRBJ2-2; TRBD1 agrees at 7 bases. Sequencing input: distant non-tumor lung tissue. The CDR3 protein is CASSVDRNTGEQFF. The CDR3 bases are TGTGCCAGTAGTGTGGACAGGAACACCGGGGAGCAGTTTTTT.